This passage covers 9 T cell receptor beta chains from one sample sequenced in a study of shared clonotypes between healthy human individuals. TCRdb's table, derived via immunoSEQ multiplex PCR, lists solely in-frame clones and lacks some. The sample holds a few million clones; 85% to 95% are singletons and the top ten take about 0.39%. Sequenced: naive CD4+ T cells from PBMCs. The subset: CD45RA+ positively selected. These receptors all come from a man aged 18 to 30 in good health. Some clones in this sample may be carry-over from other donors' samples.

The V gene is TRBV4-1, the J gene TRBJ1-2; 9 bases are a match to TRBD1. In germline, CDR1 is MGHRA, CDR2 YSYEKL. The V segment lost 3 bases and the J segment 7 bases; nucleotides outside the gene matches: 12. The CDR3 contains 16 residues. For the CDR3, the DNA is TGCGCCAGCAGCCATGGACGGGACAGGGTTTTAGGTGGCTACACCTTC. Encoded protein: CASSHGRDRVLGGYTF.

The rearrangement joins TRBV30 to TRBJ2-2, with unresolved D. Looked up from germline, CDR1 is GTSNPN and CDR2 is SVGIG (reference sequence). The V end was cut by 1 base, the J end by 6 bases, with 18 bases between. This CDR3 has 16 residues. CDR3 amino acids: CAWSDLATSRPGELFF. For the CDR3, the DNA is TGTGCCTGGAGTGATCTCGCGACCTCACGTCCCGGGGAGCTGTTTTTT.

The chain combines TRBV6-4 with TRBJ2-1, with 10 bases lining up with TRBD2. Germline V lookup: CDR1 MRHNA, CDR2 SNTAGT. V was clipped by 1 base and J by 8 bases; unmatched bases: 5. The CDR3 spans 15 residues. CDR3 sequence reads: CASSDWLAGVDEQFF. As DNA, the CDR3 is TGTGCCAGCAGTGACTGGCTAGCGGGAGTCGATGAGCAGTTCTTC.

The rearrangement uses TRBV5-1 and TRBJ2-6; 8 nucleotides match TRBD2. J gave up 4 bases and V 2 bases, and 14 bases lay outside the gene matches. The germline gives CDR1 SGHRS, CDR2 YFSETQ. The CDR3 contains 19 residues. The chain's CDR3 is CASSFRTGGPLLGANVLTF. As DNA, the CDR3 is TGCGCCAGCAGCTTTAGAACGGGAGGGCCGCTACTGGGGGCCAACGTCCTGACTTTC.

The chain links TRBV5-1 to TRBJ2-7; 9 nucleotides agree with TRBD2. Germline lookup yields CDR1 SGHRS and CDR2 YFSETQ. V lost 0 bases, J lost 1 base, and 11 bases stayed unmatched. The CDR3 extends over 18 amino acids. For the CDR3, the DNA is TGCGCCAGCAGCTTGGATAGTCCTAGCGGGATTAGTTCCTACGAGCAGTACTTC. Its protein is CASSLDSPSGISSYEQYF.

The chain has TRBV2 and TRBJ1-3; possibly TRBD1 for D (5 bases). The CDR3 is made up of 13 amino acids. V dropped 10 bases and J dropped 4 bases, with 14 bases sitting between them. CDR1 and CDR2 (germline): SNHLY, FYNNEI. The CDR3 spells CATGTSEGNTIYF. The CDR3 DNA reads TGTGCCACAGGGACGTCGGAGGGAAACACCATATATTTT.

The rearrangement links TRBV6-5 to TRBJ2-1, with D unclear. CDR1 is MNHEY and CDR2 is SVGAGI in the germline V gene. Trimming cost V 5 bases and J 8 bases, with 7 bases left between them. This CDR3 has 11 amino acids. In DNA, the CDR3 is TGTGCCAGCAGTAGAAAGCATGAGCAGTTCTTC. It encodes CASSRKHEQFF.

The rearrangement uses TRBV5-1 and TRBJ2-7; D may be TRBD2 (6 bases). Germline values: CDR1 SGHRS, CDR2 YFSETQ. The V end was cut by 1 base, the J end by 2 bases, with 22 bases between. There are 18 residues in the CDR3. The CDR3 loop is CASSLTIFAGRPPYEQYF. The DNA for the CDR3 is TGCGCCAGCAGCTTGACAATCTTTGCTGGGAGGCCCCCCTACGAGCAGTACTTC.

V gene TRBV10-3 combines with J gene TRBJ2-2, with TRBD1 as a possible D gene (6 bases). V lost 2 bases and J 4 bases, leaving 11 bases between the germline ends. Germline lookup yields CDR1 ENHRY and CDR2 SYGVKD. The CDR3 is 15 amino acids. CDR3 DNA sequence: TGTGCCATCAGTGAGGCCCAGGGGAGCACCGGGGAGCTGTTTTTT. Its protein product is CAISEAQGSTGELFF.